The clone carrying this T cell receptor (beta chain) was detected a few times. These data belong to a study of graft-versus-host responses after intestinal transplantation. Turning to the study itself: Anti-thymocyte globulin induction was given to all recipients, followed by tacrolimus and steroids for roughly 3 years.

Study-wide findings and caveats: Present in recipient marrow, GvH clones included some that appeared first in ileum or blood.

Responders (around 200,000, CFSE-labeled) were co-plated with around 200,000 irradiated, violet-dye-labeled stimulators. After the reaction, the investigators sorted the proliferating CFSE-low CD3+CD4+ and CD3+CD8+ responders. Profiled with immunoSEQ multiplex PCR; TCRdb holds only in-frame clones, not every one. The table includes 10,000 to 15,000 clones, about a third detected once. The specimen was alloreactive CD8+ T cells from a mixed lymphocyte reaction culture, collected before intestinal transplant. Subset in this sample: CFSE-low proliferating T cells sorted from roughly 6-day pre-transplant mixed lymphocyte reaction (GvH or HvG direction). This clonotype originated in a human patient who received an intestinal transplant.

CDR3: CASSQDPREFAYEQYF. The CDR3 coding sequence is TGCGCCAGCAGCCAAGACCCGAGGGAGTTCGCCTACGAGCAGTACTTC. The chain carries TRBV4-1 and TRBJ2-7, with a possible D match to TRBD2 (5 bases). V was trimmed by 0 bases and J by 2 bases, leaving 14 bases between them. Germline V gene sequence: CDR1 MGHRA, CDR2 YSYEKL. This CDR3 is built from 16 residues.